These 27 T cell receptor beta chains originate from one sample sequenced in a study of Graves' ophthalmopathy and Graves' hyperthyroidism. RNA transcripts were the source from which TCR beta CDR3 regions were amplified. First-round RT-PCR employed HTBI primers, with a second-round multiplex PCR after it. In TCRdb, the multiplex PCR reads were re-called with MiXCR into one record per CDR3 protein. The repertoire holds about 620,000 distinct CDR3 sequences, over 20% seen once, with more than 5.5% in the top ten. Source material: peripheral blood. These receptors came from a young woman with stable Graves' hyperthyroidism. Some clones in this sample may be carry-over from other donors' samples.

This clonotype has at least ten counts. The chain combines TRBV6-1 with TRBJ1-6; perhaps TRBD1 as D (6 bases). With 6 bases removed from V and 7 bases from J, the gap between germline ends came to 16 bases. The CDR3 covers 15 residues. Germline loops: CDR1 MNHNS, CDR2 SASEGT. The chain's CDR3 is CASRGGWSGNSPLHF. The DNA of the CDR3 is TGTGCCAGCAGAGGGGGGTGGTCTGGAAATTCACCCCTCCACTTT.

The table lists this clonotype with a count of one. A much larger clone lies a single base off, so this may be a read error. The V call is TRBV27, the J call TRBJ2-7, with D possibly called TRBD1 or TRBD2 (5 bases each). The CDR3 totals 13 residues. The germline gives CDR1 MNHEY, CDR2 SMNVEV (reference sequence). DNA for the CDR3: TGTGCCAGCAGTTCTGGGGACGGCTACGAGCAGTGCTTC. This gives the protein CASSSGDGYEQCF.

V usage is TRBV11-1 and J usage is TRBJ2-5; D possibly uses TRBD1 or TRBD2 (6 bases each). This CDR3 comprises 17 residues. Between the trimmed V and J ends, which lost 3 bases and 1 base, there was a span of 18 bases. Germline V gene data show CDR1 as SGHAT and CDR2 as FQDESV (reference sequence). The CDR3 is CASSFSWGAPPQETQYF. DNA of the CDR3: TGTGCCAGCAGCTTCTCCTGGGGGGCCCCCCCCCAAGAGACCCAGTACTTC.

This clonotype was seen a handful of times. One end of the junction fails to match germline, which may point to a read error. The rearrangement joins TRBV11-2 to TRBJ1-3; D gene ambiguous. The germline gives CDR1 SGHAT, CDR2 FQNNGV. This CDR3 has 15 amino acids. The CDR3 DNA sequence: TGTGCCAGCAGTTTAGGAACACGCTCTGGAAACACCATATATTTT. Amino acid sequence: CASSLGTRSGNTIYF.

The CDR3 DNA is TGTGCCAGCAGACCTATGGACCTAGGGGATGGCTACACCTTC. Encoded protein: CASRPMDLGDGYTF. The genes are TRBV5-4 and TRBJ1-2; D is perhaps TRBD1 (5 bases). Per germline, CDR1 SGHNT and CDR2 YYREEE (reference sequence). This CDR3 contains 14 residues. V was trimmed by 5 bases and J by 6 bases, leaving 17 bases between them.

This clonotype was detected a few times. This CDR3 reads CASGLVVGARRPNQPQHF. The CDR3 coding sequence is TGTGCTAGTGGTTTGGTAGTAGGGGCCAGGAGACCTAATCAGCCCCAGCATTTT. The genes are TRBV12-5 and TRBJ1-5; tentatively, D is TRBD1 (5 bases). The CDR3 totals 18 residues. Germline V lookup: CDR1 LGHNT, CDR2 FRNRAP. Trimming removed 0 bases from V and 4 bases from J, with 19 bases in between.

This clonotype was detected a few times. The gene calls are TRBV7-8 and TRBJ1-1, with 8 bases aligning to TRBD1. V gave up 2 bases and J gave up 4 bases; unmatched junction bases: 6. CDR3 length: 15 amino acids. Germline V lookup: CDR1 SGHVS, CDR2 FQNEAQ. The CDR3 is CASSLSGGRFTEAFF. CDR3 bases: TGTGCCAGCAGCTTATCAGGGGGCCGGTTCACTGAAGCTTTCTTT.

This clonotype has just a few counts. V is TRBV12-3 or TRBV12-4 and J is TRBJ1-2; a possible D gene is TRBD1 (5 bases). The CDR3 has 14 amino acids. V was clipped by 5 bases and J by 3 bases, with 13 bases between them. The CDR3 DNA sequence: TGTGCCAGCAGTAGGGACGGACTATACTATGGCTACACCTTC. Translating gives CASSRDGLYYGYTF.

This clonotype showed up just a few times. The chain combines TRBV11-2 with TRBJ2-7; D gene unclear. This CDR3 has 13 amino acids. The germline V and J ends were trimmed by 1 base and 9 bases, with 13 bases remaining between them. The germline gives CDR1 SGHAT, CDR2 FQNNGV. The CDR3 spells CASSLVPARWQYF. CDR3 nucleotides: TGTGCCAGCAGCTTAGTTCCGGCGAGGTGGCAGTACTTC.

This clonotype was counted at least ten times. The chain recombines TRBV11-3 with TRBJ2-2, with 13 positions matching TRBD2. The CDR3 spans 20 residues. Germline V lookup: CDR1 SGHNT, CDR2 YENEEA. J gave up 2 bases and V 1 base, and 10 bases lay outside the gene matches. Here the CDR3 DNA reads TGTGCCAGCAGCTTAGGGTCGTGGACTAGCGGGAGTGAAAACACCGGGGAGCTGTTTTTT. Its translation is CASSLGSWTSGSENTGELFF.

At least ten counts were recorded for this clonotype. The J gene is TRBJ2-5, the V gene TRBV12-3 or TRBV12-4; TRBD1 aligns across 10 bases. The CDR3 is made up of 16 amino acids. J gave up 7 bases and V 5 bases, and 13 bases lay outside the gene matches. The CDR3 bases are TGTGCCAGCAGTCCAGGGACAGGGGTCACCTTCCGGACCCAGTACTTC. Amino acids: CASSPGTGVTFRTQYF.

This clonotype has at least ten counts. V is TRBV6-5 and J is TRBJ1-5; 8 bases line up with TRBD1. CDR1 and CDR2 from the germline V gene are MNHEY and SVGAGI. The V segment lost 6 bases and the J segment 7 bases; nucleotides outside the gene matches: 5. The CDR3 length is 13 residues. CDR3 DNA: TGTGCCAGCAGCTCGGACAGGGTCCAGCCCCAGCATTTT. It yields the protein CASSSDRVQPQHF.

This clonotype was observed many times. The chain couples TRBV6-1 to TRBJ2-5; 11 bases agree with TRBD1. The V gene's germline CDR1 is MNHNS and CDR2 SASEGT. The CDR3 loop spans 16 amino acids. The V and J ends lost 4 bases and 5 bases, in that order; junction bases with no gene match: 9. CDR3 in amino acids: CASSGASDRGRETQYF. CDR3 nucleotides: TGTGCCAGCAGTGGAGCATCGGACAGGGGGCGCGAGACCCAGTACTTC.

The chain employs TRBV7-2 and TRBJ2-7; 7 bases agree with TRBD2. The CDR3 spans 15 residues. Germline V gene data show CDR1 as SGHTA and CDR2 as FQGNSA. V was clipped by 5 bases and J by 2 bases; unmatched bases: 9. Here the CDR3 reads CASSLRSSGAYEQYF. Here the CDR3 DNA reads TGTGCCAGCAGCCTCCGGTCTAGCGGCGCCTACGAGCAGTACTTC.

For the CDR3, the DNA is TGTGCCAGCAGTGAAGGGGTCCTCGCGGAGGTCGGTTACTATGGCTACACCTTC. Protein product: CASSEGVLAEVGYYGYTF. J is TRBJ1-2 and V is TRBV6-1; D call uncertain. CDR1 MNHNS and CDR2 SASEGT come from the germline V gene. The CDR3 has 18 amino acids. The V gene lost 1 base and the J gene lost 3 bases, with 21 bases spanning the gap.

The chain uses TRBV18 and TRBJ1-3; 7 positions match TRBD1. After removal of 6 bases from V and 4 bases from J, the junction contained 15 bases not matched to a gene. The CDR3 runs to 17 residues. Looked up from germline, CDR1 is KGHSH and CDR2 is LQKENI. The CDR3 sequence: CASSPTGQLARGNTIYF. The CDR3 DNA reads TGTGCCAGCTCTCCAACGGGACAGCTCGCCCGCGGAAACACCATATATTTT.

The rearrangement links TRBV5-1 to TRBJ2-5; TRBD1 matches 9 bases. Germline lookup yields CDR1 SGHRS and CDR2 YFSETQ. The CDR3 runs 17 residues. V lost 0 bases to trimming and J lost 2 bases; unmatched junction nucleotides: 8. Here the CDR3 DNA reads TGCGCCAGCAGCTTGGCGGGGACAGGGCCATCTCAAGAGACCCAGTACTTC. Protein: CASSLAGTGPSQETQYF. Filled out from reference TRBV5-1 and TRBJ2-5, the complete variable domain reads KAGVTQTPRYLIKTRGQQVTLSCSPISGHRSVSWYQQTPGQGLQFLFEYFSETQRNKGNFPGRFSGRQFSNSRSEMNVSTLELGDSALYLCASSLAGTGPSQETQYFGPGTRLLVL.

The chain recombines TRBV9 with TRBJ2-2; 9 bases are shared with TRBD1. The germline gives CDR1 SGDLS, CDR2 YYNGEE. Trimming at V came to 0 bases and at J to 6 bases, leaving 6 bases not matched to a gene. This CDR3 has 16 amino acids. CDR3 region: CASSVAGTGRAGELFF. The CDR3 DNA sequence: TGTGCCAGCAGCGTAGCCGGGACAGGGCGAGCCGGGGAGCTGTTTTTT. The complete variable domain, with remaining parts taken from reference TRBV9 and TRBJ2-2, reads DSGVTQTPKHLITATGQRVTLRCSPRSGDLSVYWYQQSLDQGLQFLIQYYNGEERAKGNILERFSAQQFPDLHSELNLSSLELGDSALYFCASSVAGTGRAGELFFGEGSRLTVL.

This clonotype was detected many times. The V call is TRBV29-1, the J call TRBJ1-2; D remains unclear. The V gene lost 6 bases and the J gene lost 4 bases, with 9 bases spanning the gap. This CDR3 has 11 residues. Per germline, CDR1 SQVTM and CDR2 ANQGSEA. The CDR3 nucleotides read TGCAGCGTCACAAGTCTCTATGGCTACACCTTC. Its translation is CSVTSLYGYTF.

This chain connects TRBV27 to TRBJ1-5; the D gene is possibly TRBD1 (5 bases). Germline loops: CDR1 MNHEY, CDR2 SMNVEV (reference sequence). The CDR3 spans 16 residues. The V and J ends lost 3 bases and 3 bases respectively, with 15 bases between them. The CDR3 DNA sequence: TGTGCCAGCAGTTTGAAGGGGCTGTATAACAATCAGCCCCAGCATTTT. Protein sequence: CASSLKGLYNNQPQHF.

At least ten counts were recorded for this clonotype. The chain is built from TRBV10-3 and TRBJ1-1; D uncertain. The CDR3 sequence is 10 residues long. The V end lost 10 bases, the J end lost 6 bases, and 9 bases lay between the germline ends. CDR1 and CDR2 from the germline V gene are ENHRY and SYGVKD. CDR3 nucleotides: TGTGCCACCCTCGGGGCTGAAGCTTTCTTT. It translates to CATLGAEAFF.

This rearrangement joins TRBV18 to TRBJ2-7; 8 bases map to TRBD1. The CDR3 spans 15 residues. Germline CDR1 and CDR2: KGHSH and LQKENI. The junction had 3 bases not matched to a gene; V was cut back by 0 bases and J by 2 bases. The CDR3 protein is CASSPPTDRAYEQYF. The DNA of the CDR3 is TGTGCCAGCTCACCACCGACGGACAGGGCCTACGAGCAGTACTTC.

The chain uses TRBV6-1 and TRBJ1-2, with TRBD1 matching 7 bases. CDR1 and CDR2 (germline): MNHNS, SASEGT. The CDR3 consists of 14 residues. J was trimmed by 7 bases and V by 5 bases; bases with no gene match: 10. CDR3 sequence reads: CASSRRDSGPGYTF. For the CDR3, the DNA is TGTGCCAGCAGTCGCCGGGACAGTGGACCTGGCTACACCTTC.

The chain couples TRBV6-1 to TRBJ2-5; 9 nucleotides agree with TRBD1. V lost 6 bases and J lost 2; bases outside the gene matches: 10. Per the germline V gene, CDR1 is MNHNS and CDR2 is SASEGT. The CDR3 is made up of 16 amino acids. In nucleotides, the CDR3 is TGTGCCAGCAGGGGGGACAGGGAGGGGGGACAAGAGACCCAGTACTTC. This translates into CASRGDREGGQETQYF.

The V and J genes are TRBV20-1 and TRBJ1-5, with D perhaps matching TRBD1 (6 bases). The V end was cut by 5 bases, the J end by 5 bases, with 16 bases between. This CDR3 is built from 14 residues. CDR1 and CDR2 from the germline V gene are DFQATT and SNEGSKA (reference sequence). In DNA, the CDR3 is TGCAGTGCTCAGGGGCCTCTGGGGCATCAGCCCCAGCATTTT. It is translated as CSAQGPLGHQPQHF.

The table lists this clonotype with many counts. The CDR3: CASSQDSGESYEQYF. CDR3 DNA sequence: TGCGCCAGCAGCCAAGATTCCGGGGAGTCCTACGAGCAGTACTTC. The chain recombines TRBV4-1 with TRBJ2-7, with D possibly matching TRBD2 (5 bases). CDR1 MGHRA and CDR2 YSYEKL come from the germline V gene. V was clipped by 0 bases and J by 1 base, with 10 bases between them. The CDR3 consists of 15 residues.

This clonotype was observed at least ten times. The genes are TRBV20-1 and TRBJ1-1, with a possible D match to TRBD1 (5 bases). The germline CDR1 and CDR2 sequences are DFQATT and SNEGSKA (reference sequence). This CDR3 region has 13 residues. With 3 bases removed from V and 2 bases from J, the gap between germline ends came to 10 bases. The DNA of the CDR3 is TGCAGTGCTAGTCCAGGGTATAACACTGAAGCTTTCTTT. Translated: CSASPGYNTEAFF.